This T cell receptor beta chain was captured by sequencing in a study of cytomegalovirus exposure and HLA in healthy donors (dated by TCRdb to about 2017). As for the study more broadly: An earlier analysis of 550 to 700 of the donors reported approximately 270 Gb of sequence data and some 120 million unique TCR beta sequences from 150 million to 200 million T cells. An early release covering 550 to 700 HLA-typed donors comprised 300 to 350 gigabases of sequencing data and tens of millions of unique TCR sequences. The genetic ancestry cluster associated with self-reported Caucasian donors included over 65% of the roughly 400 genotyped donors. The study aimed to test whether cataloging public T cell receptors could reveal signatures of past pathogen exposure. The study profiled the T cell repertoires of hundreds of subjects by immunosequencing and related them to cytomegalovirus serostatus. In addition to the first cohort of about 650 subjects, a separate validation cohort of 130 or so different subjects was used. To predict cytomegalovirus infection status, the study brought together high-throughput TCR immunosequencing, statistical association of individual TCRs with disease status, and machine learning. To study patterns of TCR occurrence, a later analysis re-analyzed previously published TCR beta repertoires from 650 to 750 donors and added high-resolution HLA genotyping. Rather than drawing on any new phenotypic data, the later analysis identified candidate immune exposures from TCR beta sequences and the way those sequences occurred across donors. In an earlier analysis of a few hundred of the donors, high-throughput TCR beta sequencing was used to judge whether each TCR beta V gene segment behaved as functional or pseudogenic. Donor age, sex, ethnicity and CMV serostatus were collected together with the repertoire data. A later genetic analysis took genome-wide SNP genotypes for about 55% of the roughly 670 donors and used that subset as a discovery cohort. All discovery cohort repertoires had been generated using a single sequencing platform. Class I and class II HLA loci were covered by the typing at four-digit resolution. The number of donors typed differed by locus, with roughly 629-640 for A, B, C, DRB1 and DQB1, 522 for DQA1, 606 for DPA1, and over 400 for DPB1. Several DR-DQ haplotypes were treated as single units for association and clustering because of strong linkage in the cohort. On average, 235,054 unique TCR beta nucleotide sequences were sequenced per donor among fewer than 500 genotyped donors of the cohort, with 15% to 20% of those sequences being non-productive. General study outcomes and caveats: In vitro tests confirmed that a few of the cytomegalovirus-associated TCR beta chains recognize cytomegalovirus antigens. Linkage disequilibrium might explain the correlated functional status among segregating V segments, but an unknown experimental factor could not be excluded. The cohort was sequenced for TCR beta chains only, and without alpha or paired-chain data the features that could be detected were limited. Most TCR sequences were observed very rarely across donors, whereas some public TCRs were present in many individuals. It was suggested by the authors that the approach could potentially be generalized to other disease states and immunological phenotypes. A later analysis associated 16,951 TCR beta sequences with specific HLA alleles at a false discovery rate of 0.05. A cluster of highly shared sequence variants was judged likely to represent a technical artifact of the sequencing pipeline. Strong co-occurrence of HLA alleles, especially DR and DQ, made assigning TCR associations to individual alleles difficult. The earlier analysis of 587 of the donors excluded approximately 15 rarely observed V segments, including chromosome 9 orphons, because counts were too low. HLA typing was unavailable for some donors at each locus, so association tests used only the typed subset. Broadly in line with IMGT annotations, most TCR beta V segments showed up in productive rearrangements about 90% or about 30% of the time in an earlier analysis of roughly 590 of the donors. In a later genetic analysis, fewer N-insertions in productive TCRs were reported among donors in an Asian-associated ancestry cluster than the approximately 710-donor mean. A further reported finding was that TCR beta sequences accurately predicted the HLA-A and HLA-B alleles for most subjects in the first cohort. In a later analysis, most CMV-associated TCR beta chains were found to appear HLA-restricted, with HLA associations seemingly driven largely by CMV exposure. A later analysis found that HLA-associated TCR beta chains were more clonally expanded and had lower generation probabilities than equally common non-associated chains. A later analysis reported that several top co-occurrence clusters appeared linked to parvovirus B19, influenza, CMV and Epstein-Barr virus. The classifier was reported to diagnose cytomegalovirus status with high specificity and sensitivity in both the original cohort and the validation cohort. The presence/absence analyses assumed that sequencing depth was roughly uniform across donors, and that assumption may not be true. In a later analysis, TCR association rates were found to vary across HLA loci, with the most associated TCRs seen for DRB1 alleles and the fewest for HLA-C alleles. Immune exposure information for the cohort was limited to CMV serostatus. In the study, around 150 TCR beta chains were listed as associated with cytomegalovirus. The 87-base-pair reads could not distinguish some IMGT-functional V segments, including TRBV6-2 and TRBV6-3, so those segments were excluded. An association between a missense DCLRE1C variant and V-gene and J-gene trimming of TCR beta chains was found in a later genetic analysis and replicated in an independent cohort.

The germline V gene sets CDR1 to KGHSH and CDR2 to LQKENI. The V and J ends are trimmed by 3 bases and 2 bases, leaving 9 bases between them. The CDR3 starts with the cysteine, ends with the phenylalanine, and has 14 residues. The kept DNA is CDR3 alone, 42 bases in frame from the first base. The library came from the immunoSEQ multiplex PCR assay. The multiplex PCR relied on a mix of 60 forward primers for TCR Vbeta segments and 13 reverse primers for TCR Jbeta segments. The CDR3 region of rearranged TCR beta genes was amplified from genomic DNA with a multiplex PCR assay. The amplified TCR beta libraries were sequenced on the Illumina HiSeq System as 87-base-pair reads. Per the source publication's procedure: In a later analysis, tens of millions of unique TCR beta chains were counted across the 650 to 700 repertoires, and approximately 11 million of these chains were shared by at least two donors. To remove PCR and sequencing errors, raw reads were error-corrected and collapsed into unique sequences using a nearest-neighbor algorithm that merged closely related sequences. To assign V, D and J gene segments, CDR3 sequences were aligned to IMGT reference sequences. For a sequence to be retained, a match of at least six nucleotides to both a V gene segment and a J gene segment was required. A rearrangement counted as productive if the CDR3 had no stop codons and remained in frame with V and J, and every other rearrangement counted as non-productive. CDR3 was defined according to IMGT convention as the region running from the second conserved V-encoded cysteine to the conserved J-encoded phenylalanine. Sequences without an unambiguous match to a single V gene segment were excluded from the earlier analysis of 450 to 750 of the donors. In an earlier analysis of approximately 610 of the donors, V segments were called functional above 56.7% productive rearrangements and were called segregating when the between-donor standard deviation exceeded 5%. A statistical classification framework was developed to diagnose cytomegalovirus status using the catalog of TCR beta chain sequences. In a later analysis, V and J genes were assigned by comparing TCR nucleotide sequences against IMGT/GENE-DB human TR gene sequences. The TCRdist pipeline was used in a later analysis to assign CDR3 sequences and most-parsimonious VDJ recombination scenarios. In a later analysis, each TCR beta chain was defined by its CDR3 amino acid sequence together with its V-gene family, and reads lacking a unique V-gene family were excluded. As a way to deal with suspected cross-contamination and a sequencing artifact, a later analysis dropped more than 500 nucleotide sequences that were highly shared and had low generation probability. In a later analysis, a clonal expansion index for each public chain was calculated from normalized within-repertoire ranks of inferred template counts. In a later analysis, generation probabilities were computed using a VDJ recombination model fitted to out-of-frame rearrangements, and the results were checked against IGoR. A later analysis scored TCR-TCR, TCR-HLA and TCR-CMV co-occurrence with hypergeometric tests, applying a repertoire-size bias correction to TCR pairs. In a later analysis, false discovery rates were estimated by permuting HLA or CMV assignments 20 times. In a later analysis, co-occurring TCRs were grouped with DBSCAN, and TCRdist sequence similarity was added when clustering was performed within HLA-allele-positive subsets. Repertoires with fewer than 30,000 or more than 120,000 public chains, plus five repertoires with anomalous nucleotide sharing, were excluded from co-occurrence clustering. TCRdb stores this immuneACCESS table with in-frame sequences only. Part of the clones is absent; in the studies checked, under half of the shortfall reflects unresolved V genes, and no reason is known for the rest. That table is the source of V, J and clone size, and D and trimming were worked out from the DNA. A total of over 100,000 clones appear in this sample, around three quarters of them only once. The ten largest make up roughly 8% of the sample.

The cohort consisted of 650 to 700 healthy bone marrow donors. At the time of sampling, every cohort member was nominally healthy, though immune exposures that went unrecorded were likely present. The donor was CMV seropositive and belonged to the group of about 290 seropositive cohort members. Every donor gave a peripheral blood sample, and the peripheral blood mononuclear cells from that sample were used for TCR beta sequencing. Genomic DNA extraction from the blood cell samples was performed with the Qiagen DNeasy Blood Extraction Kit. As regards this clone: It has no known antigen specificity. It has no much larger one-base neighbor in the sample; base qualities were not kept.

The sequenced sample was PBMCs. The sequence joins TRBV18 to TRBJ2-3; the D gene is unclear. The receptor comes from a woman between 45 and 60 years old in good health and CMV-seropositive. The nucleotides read TGTGCCAGCTCACCTTCGGGTTACACAGATACGCAGTATTTT. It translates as CASSPSGYTDTQYF.